This entry concerns a single T cell receptor (beta chain). Its antigen specificity is not known. The record has no base qualities; no much larger clone is one base away. Library preparation was by 5' RACE. Sequencing relied on an Illumina HiSeq 2000. Template switching added a universal primer binding site, and the final cDNA carried a unique molecular identifier that allowed TCR cDNA molecules to be counted accurately. Specific primers in the conserved constant-segment region were used to synthesize first-strand cDNA for the TCR alpha and beta chains. Each cDNA library was double barcoded, with a SMART-Mk sample barcode plus Illumina barcodes, to control for contamination. TruSeq adapter sequences and Illumina sample barcodes were added in two successive PCR steps. Sequencing of the TCR alpha and beta cDNA libraries was done on the Illumina HiSeq platform using custom primers. The paper's data handling went like this. Unique molecular identifiers were extracted from raw reads with MiGEC, and CDR3 positions were determined with MiXCR. Recombination models were inferred per individual with the repgenHMM and IGoR tools using an EM algorithm. The analysis of shared clonotypes was done with the tcR package in R, with sharing normalized by the product of cloneset sizes. Out-of-frame nonproductive sequences were analyzed to study raw recombination free of thymic and clonal selection effects. TCRdb trimmed the raw reads at Q25, called clones with MiXCR and kept productive beta chains. Records with the same CDR3 protein are collapsed into one entry carrying the most frequent genes and DNA. What appears here as the V and J calls and clone size reflects TCRdb's work, not the paper's. This sample has 690,000 or so distinct CDR3 sequences in its table, and around 8.3% of those were observed once. The ten largest clones represent 0.75% to 1% of the sample.

The data originate from a study of identical twins (dated by TCRdb to 2015 to 2016). Regarding the study in general: To test whether fetal clonotypes persist, this study deep-sequenced TCR alpha and beta repertoires from monozygotic twins, from unrelated adults of various ages, and from cord blood. Replicate twin experiments were performed at different times using different library preparation protocols to rule out contamination.

All donors were healthy Caucasians. The twin cohort comprised three pairs of female monozygotic twins, all aged roughly 18 to 29 years. The RNA used for TCR libraries was isolated from peripheral blood mononuclear cells. From the cysteine through the phenylalanine, the CDR3 covers 14 amino acids. CDR3 DNA is the only sequence kept; it has 42 bases, read in frame from the first base. V ends up 8 bases short and J 7 bases short, with an unmatched junction base count of 6. On the study overall, not on this receptor specifically: Out-of-frame TCR alpha sharing in monozygotic twins was systematically underestimated by recombination models, whereas sharing between unrelated individuals was in agreement with the recombination models. Zero-insertion analyses could be partly confounded by invariant T cells such as MAIT and iNKT, although diverse VJ usage argued against such confounding for most clonotypes. Because the same donors could not be followed over many years, the conclusions relied on cross-sectional statistical analysis. Compared with coincidental sharing between unrelated individuals, an excess of low generation-probability sequences was observed among out-of-frame TCR alpha sequences shared between twins. Abundant cord blood beta clonotypes carried fewer insertions; young adult naive repertoires showed a weaker similar trend, while memory repertoires showed none. In beta out-of-frame sequences, excess twin sharing was weaker, because having fewer shared sequences lowered the signal-to-noise ratio.

These data also featured in a second study, about yellow fever vaccine responses in identical twins. The second study, in turn, reports: According to the authors, in identical twins the way T cells responded to vaccination appeared partly convergent and partly personalized. The study precisely tracked vaccine-responding T cell clones in identical twins.

This receptor was identified in a woman aged 18-29 years in good health. What was sequenced was PBMCs. This sequence uses TRBV12-3 or TRBV12-4 and TRBJ2-1, and 12 bases in between align with TRBD2. The nucleotides are TGTGCCAGCCACGGACTAGCGGGGTGGAATGAGCAGTTCTTC. Its translation reads: CASHGLAGWNEQFF.